This T cell receptor (beta chain) originates from a study of T cell responses to AZD1222 COVID-19 vaccine. Broader study findings: Repertoires were obtained solely post-peak T cell response. It should be noted that donors were predominantly white British and more often female, and clonal diversity was possibly underestimated.

Repertoires were generated with immunoSEQ multiplex PCR, while TCRdb's copy carries only in-frame clones and drops some. The sample carries around 110,000 clones, around 91% recorded once. V dropped 3 bases and J dropped 5; count of bases not matched to a gene: 10. This CDR3 comprises 15 residues. Germline values: CDR1 PRHDT, CDR2 FYEKMQ (reference sequence). For this clone: No antigen is known for it.

The chain links TRBV13 to TRBJ2-7, with TRBD2 identical over 7 bases. Sequencing used peripheral blood, obtained on day 0 of AZD1222 vaccination. The sequence derives from an adult in good health. As DNA, the CDR3 is TGTGCCAGCAGCTTCCAAGGACTAGTAAGCCACGAGCAGTACTTC. This translates into CASSFQGLVSHEQYF.